This TCR beta chain originates from a study of control samples from healthy donors and cancer patients. Profiling relied on immunoSEQ multiplex PCR, and the TCRdb table lists in-frame clones only, not all of them. The sample includes over 10,000 clones, 75% to 85% of them seen just once. With 3 bases clipped from V and 4 bases from J, the junction kept 5 bases outside the gene matches. CDR1 is SGHNT and CDR2 is YYREEE in the germline V gene (reference sequence). CDR3 length: 15 residues. Sequenced input: formalin-fixed, paraffin-embedded tissue. The origin of this receptor is a male donor with melanoma. This chain joins TRBV5-4 and TRBJ2-3; 10 nucleotides line up with TRBD2. CDR3 sequence: CASSSRLAGADTQYF. In DNA, the CDR3 is TGTGCCAGCAGCTCCAGACTAGCGGGTGCAGATACGCAGTATTTT.